This T cell receptor (beta chain) is drawn from a study of memory CD4+ T cells and cytomegalovirus serostatus. The sort gate was single viable CD3+CD4+CD8-CD45RO+ cells for memory CD4+ T cells. Serum IgG to CMV pp150, pp28, p38 and p52 defined serostatus. Data came from immunoSEQ multiplex PCR; TCRdb stores just in-frame clones and leaves some out. Of nearly 50,000 clones listed, roughly 73% were seen once; the top ten hold 0.7% to 0.8%. The germline V gene has CDR1 MDHEN and CDR2 SYDVKM. Trimming took 4 bases from V and 6 from J; bases not matched to a gene: 9. CDR3 size: 16 residues. Overall study results and limits: Suggested: most of the CMV-linked TCR signature lies in CD4+ memory cells. Repertoires predicted CMV serostatus with median bootstrapped AUC of around 0.95. CD4+ memory repertoires contained about 40% of the roughly 150 reported CMV TCRbeta sequences.

Details on this clone: The antigen is undetermined.

The chain combines TRBV28 with TRBJ2-1; 10 bases agree with TRBD2. This sequence originates from an adult in good health and CMV-seronegative. Sequenced material: memory CD4+ T cells from blood. Here the CDR3 reads CASSSPLAGVLNEQFF. The CDR3 bases are TGTGCCAGCAGTTCCCCCCTAGCGGGAGTACTCAATGAGCAGTTCTTC.